The present TCR beta chain was sequenced within a study of blood T cell repertoires in COVID-19. Generated by immunoSEQ multiplex PCR, the TCRdb table keeps only in-frame clones and is missing some. The sample lists a few hundred thousand clones; about 88% were seen once. The germline V gene has CDR1 LNHDA and CDR2 SQIVND (reference sequence). Trimming took 6 bases from V and 3 from J, leaving 20 bases between them. The CDR3 consists of 16 residues. This sequence joins TRBV19 and TRBJ1-2; perhaps TRBD1 as D (6 bases). The sample consisted of PBMCs or T cells enriched from blood (not recorded which). The clonotype was recovered from a woman younger than 45 who had recovered from COVID-19. This chain's CDR3 is CASSLGANRAHYGYTF. The CDR3 nucleotides read TGTGCCAGTAGCCTCGGGGCGAACAGGGCGCACTATGGCTACACCTTC.